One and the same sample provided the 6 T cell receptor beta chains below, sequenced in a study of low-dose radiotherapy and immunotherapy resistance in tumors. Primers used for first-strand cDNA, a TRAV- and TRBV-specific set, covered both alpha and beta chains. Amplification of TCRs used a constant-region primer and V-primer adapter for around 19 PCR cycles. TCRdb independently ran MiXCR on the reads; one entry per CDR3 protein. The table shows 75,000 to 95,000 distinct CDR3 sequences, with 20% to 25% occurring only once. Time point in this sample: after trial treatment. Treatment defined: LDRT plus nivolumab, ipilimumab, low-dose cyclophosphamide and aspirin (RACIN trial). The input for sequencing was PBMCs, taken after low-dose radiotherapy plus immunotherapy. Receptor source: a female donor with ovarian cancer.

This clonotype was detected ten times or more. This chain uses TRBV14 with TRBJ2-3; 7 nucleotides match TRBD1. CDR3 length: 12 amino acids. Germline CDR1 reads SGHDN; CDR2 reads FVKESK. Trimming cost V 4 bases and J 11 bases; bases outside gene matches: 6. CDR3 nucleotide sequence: TGTGCCAGCAGCCGAGGGACAGTTCAGCAGTATTTT. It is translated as CASSRGTVQQYF.

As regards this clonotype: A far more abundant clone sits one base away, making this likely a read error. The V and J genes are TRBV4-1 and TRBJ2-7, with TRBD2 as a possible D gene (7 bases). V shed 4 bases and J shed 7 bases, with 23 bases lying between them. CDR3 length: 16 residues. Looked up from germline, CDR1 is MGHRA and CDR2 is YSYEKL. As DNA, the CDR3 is TGCGCCAGCAGCCGCACCAAGTGGGGGGGCCTCGATGAGCAGTACTTC. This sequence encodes CASSRTKWGGLDEQYF.

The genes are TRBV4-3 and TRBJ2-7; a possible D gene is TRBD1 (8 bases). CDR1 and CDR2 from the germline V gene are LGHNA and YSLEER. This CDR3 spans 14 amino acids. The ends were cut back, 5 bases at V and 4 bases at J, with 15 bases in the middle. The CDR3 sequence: CASSYDRGGYEQYF. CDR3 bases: TGCGCCAGCAGCTATGACAGGGGAGGGTACGAGCAGTACTTC.

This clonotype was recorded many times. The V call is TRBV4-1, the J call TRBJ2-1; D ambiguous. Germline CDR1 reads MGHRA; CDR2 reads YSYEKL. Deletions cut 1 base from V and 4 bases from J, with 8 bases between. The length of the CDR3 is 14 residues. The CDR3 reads CASSQGPRYNEQFF. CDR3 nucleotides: TGCGCCAGCAGCCAAGGACCGAGATACAATGAGCAGTTCTTC.

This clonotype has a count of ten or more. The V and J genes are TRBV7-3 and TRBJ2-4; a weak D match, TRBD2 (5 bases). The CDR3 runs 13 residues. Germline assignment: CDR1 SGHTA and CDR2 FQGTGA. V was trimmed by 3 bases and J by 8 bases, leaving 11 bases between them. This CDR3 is CASSFGVEDIQYF. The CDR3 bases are TGTGCCAGCAGCTTCGGGGTTGAGGACATTCAGTACTTC.

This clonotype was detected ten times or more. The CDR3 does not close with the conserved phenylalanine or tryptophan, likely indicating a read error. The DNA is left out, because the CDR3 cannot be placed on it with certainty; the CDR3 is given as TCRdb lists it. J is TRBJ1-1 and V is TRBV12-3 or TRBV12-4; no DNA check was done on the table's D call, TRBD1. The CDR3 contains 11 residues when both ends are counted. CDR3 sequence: CASSLNRAYFV.